The 24 T cell receptor beta chains listed next were all sequenced from one sample in a study of T cell responses to AZD1222 COVID-19 vaccine. Assay: immunoSEQ multiplex PCR; the TCRdb copy retains only in-frame clones and omits some. The sample carries about 31,000 clones, over 75% recorded once. Sample: peripheral blood, taken 28 days after the second AZD1222 dose. The receptors derive from an adult who received the AZD1222 COVID-19 vaccine.

The V and J genes are TRBV19 and TRBJ2-6, with no clear D. CDR1 LNHDA and CDR2 SQIVND come from the germline V gene (reference sequence). The CDR3 length is 14 residues. V was clipped by 8 bases and J by 3 bases, with 11 bases between them. The CDR3 region has the DNA TGTGCCAGTCTCCGGTCTAGTGGGGCCAACGTCCTGACTTTC. Protein: CASLRSSGANVLTF.

This chain links TRBV7-2 with TRBJ1-1, with D unclear. Germline V CDR1 and CDR2: SGHTA, FQGNSA. With 5 bases removed from V and 1 base from J, the gap between germline ends came to 14 bases. The CDR3 sequence is 15 residues long. This CDR3 is CASSPRGGRNTEAFF. The CDR3 coding sequence is TGTGCCAGCAGCCCTCGGGGTGGAAGGAACACTGAAGCTTTCTTT.

DNA for the CDR3: TGTGCCAGCAGCCAAAGCGGGGGGGCCCCAGAGACCCAGTACTTC. It codes for CASSQSGGAPETQYF. This chain uses TRBV4-2 with TRBJ2-5; 10 positions match TRBD2. The CDR3 has 15 residues. Looked up from germline, CDR1 is LGHNA and CDR2 is YNFKEQ. V lost 2 bases and J lost 4; bases outside the gene matches: 4.

This clone was seen once. The chain recombines TRBV6-4 with TRBJ2-2; 12 bases agree with TRBD2. The germline V gene encodes CDR1 MRHNA and CDR2 SNTAGT. V lost 0 bases and J lost 4; bases outside the gene matches: 6. The CDR3 runs to 18 residues. The CDR3 region is CASSDSLAGGPITGELFF. The CDR3 DNA follows: TGTGCCAGCAGTGACTCACTAGCGGGGGGCCCCATCACCGGGGAGCTGTTTTTT.

The J gene is TRBJ2-3, the V gene TRBV7-9, with 14 bases lining up with TRBD2. The CDR3 extends over 15 amino acids. After removal of 5 bases from V and 4 bases from J, the junction contained 2 bases not matched to a gene. Germline CDR1 and CDR2: SEHNR and FQNEAQ (reference sequence). The CDR3 region has the DNA TGTGCCAGCAGCCGGACTAGCGGGGGGCCAGATACGCAGTATTTT. Translating it yields CASSRTSGGPDTQYF. Full variable domain (rest looked up from reference TRBV7-9 and TRBJ2-3): DTGVSQNPRHKITKRGQNVTFRCDPISEHNRLYWYRQTLGQGPEFLTYFQNEAQLEKSRLLSDRFSAERPKGSFSTLEIQRTEQGDSAMYLCASSRTSGGPDTQYFGPGTRLTVL.

This chain connects TRBV19 to TRBJ2-3; 13 nucleotides match TRBD2. CDR3 length: 18 amino acids. Germline CDR1 reads LNHDA; CDR2 reads SQIVND (reference sequence). Trimming at V came to 1 base and at J to 4 bases, leaving 8 bases not matched to a gene. In DNA form, the CDR3 reads TGTGCCAGTAGTATAGCCGGACTAGCGGGGGAAGGCCCAGATACGCAGTATTTT. Amino acids: CASSIAGLAGEGPDTQYF.

The chain is built from TRBV6-4 and TRBJ2-3; D perhaps matches TRBD2 (6 bases). V was shortened by 3 bases and J by 4 bases, with 11 bases between the two germline ends. The CDR3 is 14 amino acids. Per germline, CDR1 MRHNA and CDR2 SNTAGT. CDR3 amino acids: CASSEGRDSDTQYF. The CDR3 nucleotides are TGTGCCAGCAGTGAAGGTCGGGACTCAGATACGCAGTATTTT.

This sequence joins TRBV18 and TRBJ1-3; 10 bases are shared with TRBD1. J was trimmed by 3 bases and V by 3 bases; bases with no gene match: 2. CDR3 length: 15 residues. In germline, CDR1 is KGHSH, CDR2 LQKENI. CDR3 loop: CASSPGTGVGNTIYF. In DNA form, the CDR3 reads TGTGCCAGCTCACCCGGGACAGGGGTTGGAAACACCATATATTTT.

The genes are TRBV4-2 and TRBJ2-7; TRBD1 matches 11 bases. V dropped 1 base and J dropped 1; count of bases not matched to a gene: 3. The CDR3 runs to 16 residues. The germline CDR1 and CDR2 sequences are LGHNA and YNFKEQ. The CDR3 protein is CASSQAGTGGSYEQYF. CDR3 DNA sequence: TGTGCCAGCAGCCAAGCCGGGACAGGGGGTTCCTACGAGCAGTACTTC.

This rearrangement joins TRBV18 to TRBJ2-2, with D unresolved. The CDR3 sequence is 14 residues long. Trimming cost V 3 bases and J 4 bases, with 9 bases left between them. Germline V CDR1 and CDR2: KGHSH, LQKENI. CDR3 DNA: TGTGCCAGCTCACCCCGGCCAGGCACCGGGGAGCTGTTTTTT. The encoded protein is CASSPRPGTGELFF.

The CDR3 region has the DNA TGTGCCAGCAGCATTCACGGGTACAATCAGCCCCAGCATTTT. Encoded protein: CASSIHGYNQPQHF. J is TRBJ1-5 and V is TRBV21-1. TRBV21-1 is labeled a pseudogene. The CDR3 totals 14 residues.

The rearrangement uses TRBV25-1 and TRBJ2-7; 8 nucleotides agree with TRBD1. V shed 7 bases and J 4 bases; nucleotides not matched to a gene: 12. The CDR3 loop spans 15 amino acids. The germline CDR1 and CDR2 sequences are MGHDK and SYGVNS. As DNA, the CDR3 is TGTGCCAGCATAGAGTCCGGGACAGGCGTTTACGAGCAGTACTTC. This sequence encodes CASIESGTGVYEQYF.

This sequence joins TRBV10-3 and TRBJ2-1; maybe TRBD2 (5 bases). The CDR3 runs to 14 residues. The germline V gene encodes CDR1 ENHRY and CDR2 SYGVKD. V lost 11 bases and J 5 bases, leaving 19 bases between the germline ends. CDR3 sequence (DNA): TGTGCCCCCCGGGATGCACCTTCTAACAATGAGCAGTTCTTC. Protein sequence: CAPRDAPSNNEQFF.

The chain carries TRBV6-5 and TRBJ1-2, with TRBD1 identical over 9 bases. Per the germline V gene, CDR1 is MNHEY and CDR2 is SVGAGI. The CDR3 covers 14 residues. With 4 bases clipped from V and 5 bases from J, the junction kept 5 bases outside the gene matches. The DNA for the CDR3 is TGTGCCAGCAGTTCGGACAGGGGTTCGTATGGCTACACCTTC. It codes for CASSSDRGSYGYTF.

A single count supports this clone. This chain connects TRBV19 to TRBJ2-5, with TRBD2 identical over 7 bases. Trimming at V came to 2 bases and at J to 5 bases, leaving 14 bases not matched to a gene. CDR3 length: 17 residues. Germline assignment: CDR1 LNHDA and CDR2 SQIVND (reference sequence). The CDR3 region has the DNA TGTGCCAGTAGTATATCCAGCGGGGTAGATGGCTGGGAGACCCAGTACTTC. As protein: CASSISSGVDGWETQYF.

The chain joins TRBV3-1 (or the pseudogene TRBV3-2) to TRBJ2-5, with a weak D call TRBD2 (5 bases). V was trimmed by 6 bases and J by 4 bases, leaving 15 bases between them. Germline CDR1 reads LGHDT; CDR2 reads YNNKEL (reference sequence). This CDR3 region has 14 residues. The CDR3 DNA is TGTGCCAGCAGGGGAGCTTTAAATTCAGAGACCCAGTACTTC. This sequence encodes CASRGALNSETQYF.

The V and J genes are TRBV9 and TRBJ1-1; no clear D. V lost 0 bases to trimming and J lost 1 base, with 7 bases between them. The CDR3 runs 14 residues. CDR1 and CDR2 (germline): SGDLS, YYNGEE. CDR3 nucleotides: TGTGCCAGCAGCGTAGGTAACAGGAACACTGAAGCTTTCTTT. Amino acids: CASSVGNRNTEAFF.

The chain has TRBV9 and TRBJ2-7; 9 bases are a match to TRBD1. CDR1 and CDR2 (germline): SGDLS, YYNGEE. Germline trimming cut 0 bases from V and 4 bases from J; bases unmatched to any gene: 5. The length of the CDR3 is 15 residues. CDR3 DNA: TGTGCCAGCAGCGTAGCACAGGGGGCGATTTACGAGCAGTACTTC. It yields the protein CASSVAQGAIYEQYF. Full variable domain (missing parts from reference TRBV9 and TRBJ2-7): DSGVTQTPKHLITATGQRVTLRCSPRSGDLSVYWYQQSLDQGLQFLIQYYNGEERAKGNILERFSAQQFPDLHSELNLSSLELGDSALYFCASSVAQGAIYEQYFGPGTRLTVT.

V and J are TRBV6-2 or TRBV6-3 and TRBJ2-7; the D call may be TRBD1 or TRBD2 (6 bases each). Germline V CDR1 and CDR2: MNHEY, SVGEGT. The length of the CDR3 is 14 residues. Trimming left V 2 bases short and J 6 bases short, with 14 bases between. The CDR3 sequence: CASSYGGRGLEQYF. The CDR3 nucleotides read TGTGCCAGCAGTTACGGGGGGCGCGGGCTCGAGCAGTACTTC.

The gene calls are TRBV12-3 or TRBV12-4 and TRBJ2-3; 7 bases are a match to TRBD1. CDR3 length: 13 amino acids. V lost 7 bases, J lost 3 bases, and 4 bases stayed unmatched. Here the CDR3 reads CASKAGGTDTQYF. In nucleotides, the CDR3 is TGTGCCAGCAAGGCAGGGGGAACAGATACGCAGTATTTT.

In this sample, this clone turned up once. The V and J genes are TRBV5-4 and TRBJ1-1; no clear D. V lost 0 bases, J lost 1 base, and 7 bases lay in between. There are 14 residues in the CDR3. Germline-derived CDR1 and CDR2 are SGHNT and YYREEE (reference sequence). The CDR3 DNA sequence: TGTGCCAGCAGCTTGGTCCAAAAGAACACTGAAGCTTTCTTT. Protein: CASSLVQKNTEAFF.

This clone was detected once. This chain links TRBV19 with TRBJ2-3; a possible D gene is TRBD2 (6 bases). The V gene's germline CDR1 is LNHDA and CDR2 SQIVND (reference sequence). The V gene lost 7 bases and the J gene lost 4 bases, with 15 bases spanning the gap. The CDR3 is 14 residues long. The CDR3 DNA reads TGTGCCAGTAAAATGGGGGGTATCGCAGATACGCAGTATTTT. Amino acid sequence: CASKMGGIADTQYF.

The chain combines TRBV6-1 with TRBJ1-5; D possibly corresponds to TRBD1 (5 bases). The CDR3 loop spans 14 amino acids. V lost 2 bases, J lost 10 bases, and 15 bases lay in between. Germline V gives CDR1 MNHNS, CDR2 SASEGT. The CDR3 nucleotides are TGTGCCAGCAGTGAACAGGGTCTGCTTCGACCCCAGCATTTT. It codes for CASSEQGLLRPQHF.

The chain is built from TRBV11-3 and TRBJ2-3; no reliable D call. V dropped 1 base and J dropped 6 bases, with 5 bases sitting between them. Germline assignment: CDR1 SGHNT and CDR2 YENEEA. The CDR3 has 12 residues. CDR3 region: CASSLAADTQYF. The CDR3 region has the DNA TGTGCCAGCAGCTTAGCTGCGGATACGCAGTATTTT.